This passage covers 14 T cell receptor beta chains from one sample sequenced in a study of neurological immune-mediated disorders. TCRdb passed the 5' RACE reads through MiXCR, listing each CDR3 protein once. The sample lists over 25,000 distinct CDR3 sequences; approximately 22% were seen once. Input material: CD4+ T cells from blood. The origin of the receptors is a man between 50 and 59 years old with HTLV-1-associated myelopathy (HAM/TSP).

The sample holds many counts of this clonotype. The chain couples TRBV20-1 to TRBJ1-1, with 10 bases aligning to TRBD1. CDR3 length: 15 amino acids. J was trimmed by 1 base and V by 6 bases; bases with no gene match: 8. Germline lookup yields CDR1 DFQATT and CDR2 SNEGSKA (reference sequence). The DNA of the CDR3 is TGCAGTGCGACCGGGACAGGGGCCGCGAACACTGAAGCTTTCTTT. Its protein product is CSATGTGAANTEAFF.

This clonotype was seen repeatedly, ten times or more. The J gene is TRBJ1-2, the V gene TRBV12-3 or TRBV12-4; 7 bases fit TRBD1. With 6 bases clipped from V and 0 bases from J, the junction kept 4 bases outside the gene matches. CDR3 length equals 14 residues. CDR3 residues: CASSKGQSNYGYTF. In DNA, the CDR3 is TGTGCCAGCAGCAAGGGACAGTCTAACTATGGCTACACCTTC.

This clonotype was counted at least ten times. The chain combines TRBV29-1 with TRBJ1-1, with TRBD1 matching over 7 bases. The length of the CDR3 is 13 residues. The junction had 5 bases not matched to a gene; V was cut back by 7 bases and J by 0 bases. Germline-derived CDR1 and CDR2 are SQVTM and ANQGSEA. The CDR3 loop reads CSAPGQMNTEAFF. The CDR3 DNA reads TGCAGCGCCCCGGGACAGATGAACACTGAAGCTTTCTTT.

This clonotype was seen at least ten times. As DNA, the CDR3 is TGTGCCAGCACCCCACTAGCGGGGTACGAGCAGTACTTC. The encoded protein is CASTPLAGYEQYF. V gene TRBV7-8 combines with J gene TRBJ2-7, with 10 bases that match TRBD2. This CDR3 is built from 13 residues. The germline gives CDR1 SGHVS, CDR2 FQNEAQ. The J segment lost 4 bases and the V segment lost 7 bases, leaving 4 bases of the junction unmatched.

The CDR3 nucleotides read TGTGCCAGTATCTTGTGGGACCGTAAGATCTACGAGCAGTACTTC. It translates to CASILWDRKIYEQYF. This rearrangement joins TRBV5-6 to TRBJ2-7, with D perhaps given as TRBD1 or TRBD2 (5 bases each). The CDR3 length is 15 residues. Germline V gives CDR1 SGHDT, CDR2 YYEEEE. Trimming removed 8 bases at V and 3 bases at J, with 21 bases between. Full variable domain (outside the CDR3, taken from reference TRBV5-6 and TRBJ2-7): DAGVTQSPTHLIKTRGQQVTLRCSPKSGHDTVSWYQQALGQGPQFIFQYYEEEERQRGNFPDRFSGHQFPNYSSELNVNALLLGDSALYLCASILWDRKIYEQYFGPGTRLTVT.

This clonotype was seen at least ten times. The chain employs TRBV25-1 and TRBJ1-2; D is unclear. V was clipped by 6 bases and J by 14 bases, with 25 bases between them. CDR1 MGHDK and CDR2 SYGVNS come from the germline V gene. This CDR3 spans 14 amino acids. The CDR3 DNA is TGTGCCAGCAGCCTCCCAGGAGACGTTAGGGCAAGGACCTTC. As protein: CASSLPGDVRARTF.

This clonotype was detected ten times or more. The chain is built from TRBV5-1 and TRBJ1-4; TRBD1 aligns across 7 bases. V was pared by 4 bases and J by 3 bases, with 9 bases of the junction left unmatched. Looked up from germline, CDR1 is SGHRS and CDR2 is YFSETQ. CDR3 length: 16 amino acids. The CDR3 spells CASSLPTGASNEKLFF. CDR3 DNA: TGCGCCAGCAGCCTACCCACAGGGGCGTCTAATGAAAAACTGTTTTTT.

This clonotype came up a few times. This chain connects TRBV10-2 to TRBJ1-1, with 10 bases lining up with TRBD1. The germline V gene encodes CDR1 WSHSY and CDR2 SAAADI. Trimming took 3 bases from V and 11 from J; bases not matched to a gene: 9. The CDR3 has 14 residues. CDR3 sequence: CASSERDRGLEAFF. CDR3 DNA: TGCGCCAGCAGTGAAAGAGACAGGGGGCTGGAGGCTTTCTTT.

Ten or more counts support this clonotype. The CDR3 DNA sequence: TGTGCCAGCAGCGTCCACGGGGGGAACACTGAAGCTTTCTTT. This encodes CASSVHGGNTEAFF. The chain couples TRBV9 to TRBJ1-1; D possibly corresponds to TRBD1 (5 bases). The CDR3 is made up of 14 amino acids. Germline lookup yields CDR1 SGDLS and CDR2 YYNGEE. Trimming pared 2 bases from V and 1 base from J, leaving 9 bases between.

This clonotype was recorded many times. The chain uses TRBV5-1 and TRBJ1-1; D remains ambiguous. Trimming cost V 1 base and J 5 bases, with 12 bases left between them. CDR1 is SGHRS and CDR2 is YFSETQ in the germline V gene. CDR3 length: 14 amino acids. The CDR3: CASSLWTGGTEAFF. The CDR3 DNA reads TGCGCCAGCAGCTTGTGGACCGGAGGGACTGAAGCTTTCTTT.

This chain links TRBV11-2 with TRBJ1-1; D may be TRBD1 (6 bases). Trimming cost V 7 bases and J 3 bases, with 21 bases left between them. CDR3 size: 16 residues. Per the germline V gene, CDR1 is SGHAT and CDR2 is FQNNGV. The CDR3 here is CASTEGVSVFHTEAFF. The DNA of the CDR3 is TGTGCCAGCACCGAGGGGGTTTCCGTGTTTCACACTGAAGCTTTCTTT.

This clonotype was observed at least ten times. This chain links TRBV29-1 with TRBJ2-7; D uncertain. Trimming stripped 4 bases from V and 2 bases from J, with 6 bases between. This CDR3 region has 11 residues. Per germline, CDR1 SQVTM and CDR2 ANQGSEA. In DNA form, the CDR3 reads TGCAGCGTTGGAAACGCCTACGAGCAGTACTTC. It specifies CSVGNAYEQYF.

This clonotype was detected ten times or more. V usage is TRBV20-1 and J usage is TRBJ1-1; D is unclear. This CDR3 spans 13 amino acids. Germline lookup yields CDR1 DFQATT and CDR2 SNEGSKA (reference sequence). Deletions cut 6 bases from V and 1 base from J, with 12 bases between. CDR3: CSALLPGNTEAFF. The CDR3 nucleotides read TGCAGTGCCTTGCTGCCGGGGAACACTGAAGCTTTCTTT.

The rearrangement uses TRBV4-2 and TRBJ1-2; no definite D call. This CDR3 is built from 13 residues. V dropped 0 bases and J dropped 7 bases, with 9 bases sitting between them. The germline V gene has CDR1 LGHNA and CDR2 YNFKEQ. CDR3 amino acids: CASSQDRGGGYTF. The CDR3 bases are TGTGCCAGCAGCCAAGATCGTGGTGGTGGCTACACCTTC.